The T cell receptor beta chain under discussion was sequenced for a study of a mutant IDH1 vaccine in newly diagnosed glioma. Time point of the sample: week 47, end of study. Doses of 300 ug of mutant IDH1 20-mer peptide were given with topical imiquimod. Assay: immunoSEQ multiplex PCR; the TCRdb copy retains only in-frame clones and omits some. This repertoire shows roughly 46,000 clones, around 85% found once; its top ten account for approximately 4.3%. Germline V gene data show CDR1 as LGHNA and CDR2 as YNFKEQ. V dropped 1 base and J dropped 1 base, with 12 bases sitting between them. The CDR3 length is 16 residues. Notes on this clone: What it recognizes is unknown.

The V call is TRBV4-2, the J call TRBJ2-3; a weak D match, TRBD1 (5 bases). Sequencing used PBMCs, obtained from a glioma patient whose treatment included an IDH1 peptide vaccine. This TCR was sampled from a woman in her twenties or thirties with glioma. Some clones in this sample may be carry-over from other donors' samples. In DNA form, the CDR3 reads TGTGCCAGCAGCCAAGTTCCAGGCAGGGGCACAGATACGCAGTATTTT. Its translation is CASSQVPGRGTDTQYF.